One sample yielded the 18 T cell receptor beta chains listed below, sequenced in a study of TIL therapy for anti-PD-1-resistant metastatic lung cancer. Time point meaning: pre-treatment sample, taken before nivolumab and TIL therapy. The immunoSEQ assay was v3. Repertoires were generated with immunoSEQ multiplex PCR, while TCRdb's copy carries only in-frame clones and drops some. The table lists tens of thousands of clones, around 90% of them singletons. Source: blood, taken at baseline. These receptors were taken from a person aged 25 to 85 with non-small cell lung cancer.

This chain connects TRBV28 to TRBJ1-2, with 7 bases that match TRBD1. Germline assignment: CDR1 MDHEN and CDR2 SYDVKM. The CDR3 has 14 amino acids. Trimming removed 4 bases from V and 4 bases from J; junction bases left unmatched: 6. CDR3 DNA sequence: TGTGCCAGCAGTTGGGCAGGGGGGGTCTATGGCTACACCTTC. It encodes CASSWAGGVYGYTF.

The rearrangement links TRBV19 to TRBJ2-7; D remains unclear. Trimming cost V 7 bases and J 1 base, with 17 bases left between them. The CDR3 runs 15 residues. Germline loops: CDR1 LNHDA, CDR2 SQIVND (reference sequence). This CDR3 reads CASKSDDGGSYEQYF. CDR3 DNA: TGTGCCAGTAAGAGTGATGACGGCGGATCCTACGAGCAGTACTTC.

This clone came up a few times. The J gene is TRBJ1-1, the V gene TRBV10-1, with a tentative D call TRBD1 (6 bases). Per the germline V gene, CDR1 is WNHNN and CDR2 is SYGVQD (reference sequence). The ends were cut back, 6 bases at V and 1 base at J, with 15 bases in the middle. This CDR3 contains 15 residues. CDR3 sequence (DNA): TGCGCCAGCAGGTCTCTTGGGGGCCGGAACACTGAAGCTTTCTTT. Its protein product is CASRSLGGRNTEAFF.

The chain recombines TRBV15 with TRBJ2-1; possible D gene TRBD2, 5 bases. The CDR3 consists of 14 residues. Germline assignment: CDR1 LNHNV and CDR2 YYDKDF (reference sequence). Deletions cut 5 bases from V and 9 bases from J, with 17 bases between. In DNA, the CDR3 is TGTGCCACCAGCGGAACCAGGACGGGGATTGAGCAGTTCTTC. Encoded protein: CATSGTRTGIEQFF.

The chain combines TRBV6-2 or TRBV6-3 with TRBJ1-1; 9 nucleotides line up with TRBD1. The CDR3 contains 15 residues. J gave up 1 base and V 5 bases, and 5 bases lay outside the gene matches. In germline, CDR1 is MNHEY, CDR2 SVGEGT. The CDR3 sequence: CASSPTGGRNTEAFF. CDR3 coding DNA: TGTGCCAGCAGTCCGACAGGGGGTCGGAACACTGAAGCTTTCTTT.

This clone was counted between two and nine times. V is TRBV12-3 or TRBV12-4 and J is TRBJ2-7, with D possibly being TRBD2 (6 bases). V lost 3 bases, J lost 0 bases, and 6 bases lay in between. The CDR3 is 13 amino acids. CDR3 nucleotide sequence: TGTGCCAGCAGTTTGGGGGGCTCCTACGAGCAGTACTTC. Its translation: CASSLGGSYEQYF.

This chain links TRBV19 with TRBJ2-3, with 9 bases aligning to TRBD2. The CDR3 covers 14 residues. With V trimmed by 5 bases and J by 6 bases, 6 bases remained unmatched. Germline loops: CDR1 LNHDA, CDR2 SQIVND (reference sequence). The CDR3 spells CASSPRTSVDTQYF. CDR3 coding DNA: TGTGCCAGTAGTCCAAGGACTAGCGTGGATACGCAGTATTTT.

The J gene is TRBJ2-3, the V gene TRBV7-3, with D possibly TRBD2 on 6 matching bases. The length of the CDR3 is 14 residues. Germline loops: CDR1 SGHTA, CDR2 FQGTGA. Trimming stripped 0 bases from V and 6 bases from J, with 10 bases between. The CDR3 DNA follows: TGTGCCAGCAGCTTAACAGCGGGTGGGGATACGCAGTATTTT. This translates into CASSLTAGGDTQYF.

The V gene is TRBV27, the J gene TRBJ1-1; weak D call: TRBD1 (6 bases). The V gene's germline CDR1 is MNHEY and CDR2 SMNVEV (reference sequence). The CDR3 is 13 residues long. With 5 bases removed from V and 4 bases from J, the gap between germline ends came to 11 bases. The CDR3 DNA reads as TGTGCCAGCAGTAAGTTGGACAGCACTGAAGCTTTCTTT. This translates into CASSKLDSTEAFF.

This clone is categorized as medium-sized. The gene calls are TRBV10-1 and TRBJ1-2, with TRBD1 matching over 7 bases. CDR3 length: 13 residues. Trimming at V came to 6 bases and at J to 7 bases, leaving 8 bases not matched to a gene. Germline V lookup: CDR1 WNHNN, CDR2 SYGVQD (reference sequence). For the CDR3, the DNA is TGCGCCAGCAGCGCTGACAGGGCCGGTGGCTACACCTTC. This encodes CASSADRAGGYTF.

The CDR3 nucleotides read TGTGCCAACAGCCCCAGCCCTACTTACTACGAGCAGTACTTC. Translation: CANSPSPTYYEQYF. The chain employs TRBV25-1 and TRBJ2-7, with D unresolved. Trimming took off 10 bases at V and 3 bases at J, with 19 bases between the two ends. This CDR3 spans 14 amino acids. Germline V gene lookup returns CDR1 MGHDK and CDR2 SYGVNS.

The chain is built from TRBV11-3 and TRBJ2-3; D unclear. Germline-derived CDR1 and CDR2 are SGHNT and YENEEA. This CDR3 is 14 amino acids long. Trimming pared 0 bases from V and 0 bases from J, leaving 4 bases between. The CDR3 DNA reads as TGTGCCAGCAGCTTAGACGTTAGCACAGATACGCAGTATTTT. Translated: CASSLDVSTDTQYF.

The gene calls are TRBV18 and TRBJ1-2, with 7 bases lining up with TRBD1. This CDR3 contains 13 residues. The V gene's germline CDR1 is KGHSH and CDR2 LQKENI. V was pared by 3 bases and J by 4 bases, with 2 bases of the junction left unmatched. The CDR3 DNA reads TGTGCCAGCTCACCGACAGGGCTCTATGGCTACACCTTC. Translation: CASSPTGLYGYTF.

The J gene is TRBJ2-3, the V gene TRBV6-6, with D possibly being TRBD2 (5 bases). V lost 2 bases, J lost 7 bases, and 10 bases lay in between. This CDR3 has 13 amino acids. Germline loops: CDR1 MNHNY, CDR2 SVGAGI (reference sequence). Written as DNA, the CDR3 is TGTGCCAGCAGTTACGGGGAGAGCAATACGCAGTATTTT. Amino acids: CASSYGESNTQYF.

This clone has a single count. The chain employs TRBV9 and TRBJ2-3; TRBD2 agrees at 8 bases. Germline values: CDR1 SGDLS, CDR2 YYNGEE. The CDR3 sequence is 20 residues long. J was trimmed by 2 bases and V by 0 bases; bases with no gene match: 17. The CDR3 region is CASSVGGIRGTSPTTDTQYF. CDR3 sequence (DNA): TGTGCCAGCAGCGTAGGGGGTATTAGAGGGACTAGTCCGACCACAGATACGCAGTATTTT.

V and J are TRBV30 and TRBJ1-6; possible D gene TRBD1, 6 bases. V lost 5 bases, J lost 9 bases, and 17 bases lay in between. Germline CDR1 reads GTSNPN; CDR2 reads SVGIG (reference sequence). This CDR3 spans 14 amino acids. CDR3 region: CAWSRAEGGSPLHF. The CDR3 bases are TGTGCCTGGTCTAGGGCGGAAGGGGGTTCACCCCTCCACTTT.

The V call is TRBV6-5, the J call TRBJ2-3; TRBD2 might be the D (5 bases). Deletions cut 11 bases from V and 0 bases from J, with 12 bases between. The CDR3 loop spans 13 amino acids. CDR1 is MNHEY, CDR2 SVGAGI, per germline. CDR3 amino acids: CAPVPGSTDTQYF. CDR3 coding DNA: TGTGCCCCTGTGCCGGGGAGCACAGATACGCAGTATTTT.

The chain combines TRBV18 with TRBJ2-7; D may be TRBD1 (6 bases). The CDR3 sequence is 15 residues long. Germline V gene sequence: CDR1 KGHSH, CDR2 LQKENI. The V end lost 3 bases, the J end lost 0 bases, and 12 bases lay between the germline ends. The CDR3 nucleotides are TGTGCCAGCTCACCGGGGACACTGAGCTCCTACGAGCAGTACTTC. Its protein product is CASSPGTLSSYEQYF.